This T cell receptor (beta chain) was found in a study of CD8 T cells in Susac syndrome. There are 13 residues in the CDR3. With 8 bases removed from V and 8 bases from J, the gap between germline ends came to 13 bases. Germline V CDR1 and CDR2: LGHDT, YNNKEL (reference sequence). Diagnostic criteria for definite or probable disease, in their recently defined form, were met by the patients with Susac syndrome. cDNA came from approximately 0.5 to 1 ug RNA primed by random hexamers. Amplification of TCR beta CDR3 used immunoSEQ multiplex PCR across 54 Vbeta and 13 Jbeta. MiXCR, applied by TCRdb to the immunoSEQ multiplex PCR reads, yields one record per CDR3 protein. The data hold roughly 140,000 distinct CDR3 sequences, with under 97% observed a single time.

The receptor's source is a human donor with Susac syndrome. The sample consisted of CD4+ T cells from PBMCs. The chain joins TRBV3-1 to TRBJ1-6; D not certain. The CDR3 DNA reads as TGTGCCAGCGCTGGAGGTGGGGATTCACCCCTCCACTTT. This gives the protein CASAGGGDSPLHF.